This T cell receptor (beta chain) was recovered during a study of tumor-infiltrating lymphocytes in primary liver carcinoma. Germline CDR1 SGHAT, CDR2 FQNNGV. CDR3 length equals 16 residues. Investigators took RNA and DNA out together from roughly 21-30 mg of unsorted bulk tissue. Primary liver carcinomas in the patients were surgically resected. Those patients suffered from chronic HBV infection and were treatment-naive. As regards this clonotype: Its specificity is not known. Germline is not matched at one junction end, which may reflect a read error.

Using a constant-region primer together with ProtoScript II reverse transcriptase, TCR beta cDNA was made from roughly 540 ng of total RNA. Nested multiplex PCR, run for three rounds with slightly modified ARM-PCR, yielded TCR beta libraries. The first two PCR rounds used TRBV1-TRBV30 primers with a Cbeta primer, 10 cycles each. TCRdb redid the calling of the multiplex PCR reads with MiXCR, one entry per CDR3 protein. The sample lists about 110,000 distinct CDR3 sequences, approximately 70% occurring once. Findings and caveats of the study: No more than about 8-24% of top clones could be seen in all five tumor regions. Tumor region pairs outstripped tumor-adjacent and tumor-blood pairs in overlap.

Sequencing was carried out using liver tumor tissue from sampling region 1. The sample's subset: tumor region T1, superior pole. The chain joins TRBV11-2 to TRBJ2-6; D is perhaps TRBD1 (5 bases). The source of this sequence is a woman aged 55-70 years with primary liver carcinoma and hepatitis B virus infection. The CDR3 loop reads CAGSLGVFSGANVLNF. The DNA for the CDR3 is TGTGCCGGCAGCTTAGGGGTTTTCTCTGGGGCCAACGTCCTGAATTTC.